This T cell receptor (beta chain) appears in the sequencing data of a study of T cells in Graves' hyperthyroidism and ophthalmopathy. Study at large: Peripheral blood was acquired at first diagnosis, ahead of any therapy whatsoever. Regarding the study as a whole: Model predictions of ophthalmopathy came a median around 7.1 months before onset.

The CDR3 extends over 18 amino acids. Germline-derived CDR1 and CDR2 are SSHAT and FNYEAQ (reference sequence). On this clonotype itself: Its antigen is as yet unknown. One junction end does not reproduce the germline sequence, and a read error may be involved.

Using RNA transcripts as the source, TCR beta CDR3 regions were amplified. Researchers ran a first-round RT-PCR on the TCR CDR3 using the HTBI primer set. One entry per CDR3 protein results from TCRdb running MiXCR on the multiplex PCR reads. The table shows nearly 600,000 distinct CDR3 sequences, with about 14% occurring only once. Input material: blood. The TCR originated in a woman under 30 with Graves' ophthalmopathy. This chain connects TRBV7-7 to TRBJ2-2; 9 bases are a match to TRBD1. The CDR3 is CASSPGTGFIPGTGELFF. DNA for the CDR3: TGTGCTAGCAGCCCCGGGACAGGGTTCATCCCAGGAACCGGGGAGCTGTTTTTT.